These 13 T cell receptor beta chains were sequenced from one sample in a study of T cells after yellow fever vaccination. TCRdb fed the 5' RACE reads into MiXCR, producing one record per CDR3 protein. This sample carries a few hundred thousand distinct CDR3 sequences, about 6.6% of them seen once, and the ten largest clones take about a sixth. This sample comprised PBMCs, obtained 45 days after the first yellow fever vaccination. The receptors stem from a man aged 18 to 29 who received the YFV17D yellow fever vaccine.

In its sample, this clonotype was seen many times. The chain carries TRBV6-5 and TRBJ2-1, with D tentatively TRBD1 or TRBD2 (6 bases each). The germline CDR1 and CDR2 sequences are MNHEY and SVGAGI. The CDR3 consists of 15 residues. V shed 0 bases and J shed 12 bases, with 18 bases lying between them. CDR3 in amino acids: CASSYSTSRGARQFF. In DNA form, the CDR3 reads TGTGCCAGCAGTTACTCGACTAGTAGGGGGGCTCGGCAGTTCTTC.

This clonotype was found a few times. The chain has TRBV18 and TRBJ2-1; 8 bases map to TRBD1. This CDR3 comprises 15 residues. Germline-derived CDR1 and CDR2 are KGHSH and LQKENI. Trimming took 3 bases from V and 7 from J; bases not matched to a gene: 8. CDR3: CASSPGQVGQNEQFF. CDR3 in DNA: TGTGCCAGCTCACCGGGACAGGTGGGCCAGAATGAGCAGTTCTTC. Variable domain in full (rest from reference TRBV18 and TRBJ2-1): NAGVMQNPRHLVRRRGQEARLRCSPMKGHSHVYWYRQLPEEGLKFMVYLQKENIIDESGMPKERFSAEFPKEGPSILRIQQVVRGDSAAYFCASSPGQVGQNEQFFGPGTRLTVL.

The V call is TRBV6-2 or TRBV6-3, the J call TRBJ1-5; D gene ambiguous. CDR1 is MNHEY and CDR2 is SVGEGT in the germline V gene. V was pared by 2 bases and J by 4 bases, with 6 bases between. This CDR3 has 13 amino acids. The CDR3 bases are TGTGCCAGCAGTTACCGTAAGAATCAGCCCCAGCATTTT. It is translated as CASSYRKNQPQHF.

In its sample, this clonotype was seen a few times. This CDR3 is CSVPGTKKTQYF. The CDR3 region has the DNA TGCAGCGTCCCCGGGACTAAGAAGACCCAGTACTTC. The V gene is TRBV29-1, the J gene TRBJ2-5, with 7 nucleotides matching TRBD2. With V trimmed by 6 bases and J by 6 bases, 7 bases remained unmatched. CDR3 length: 12 residues. Germline CDR1 reads SQVTM; CDR2 reads ANQGSEA.

V and J are TRBV6-2 or TRBV6-3 and TRBJ1-5, with a tentative D call TRBD1 (5 bases). This CDR3 has 16 residues. CDR1 and CDR2 (germline): MNHEY, SVGEGT. V lost 9 bases and J lost 5, with 23 bases in between. The CDR3 loop reads CASNFRLNRHDQPQHF. CDR3 DNA sequence: TGTGCCAGTAATTTTCGGCTAAACAGGCACGATCAGCCCCAGCATTTT.

DNA of the CDR3: TGTGCCAGCAGTGGACAGAGATACGAGCAGTACGTC. Its translation: CASSGQRYEQYV. This chain connects TRBV6-2 or TRBV6-3 to TRBJ2-7; D is perhaps TRBD1 (6 bases). The CDR3 is made up of 12 amino acids. V shed 5 bases and J shed 4 bases, with 9 bases lying between them. CDR1 and CDR2 (germline): MNHEY, SVGEGT.

This clonotype showed up many times. The CDR3 nucleotides read TGTGCCAGCAGCGTAGTACACGGACCCGGGGAGCTGTTTTTT. Its translation is CASSVVHGPGELFF. The V and J genes are TRBV9 and TRBJ2-2; D unclear. Germline V gene data show CDR1 as SGDLS and CDR2 as YYNGEE. The ends were cut back, 0 bases at V and 6 bases at J, with 9 bases in the middle. The CDR3 loop spans 14 amino acids.

This clonotype was counted many times. The CDR3 sequence: CASSLEGRDTQYF. The CDR3 nucleotides are TGCGCCAGCAGCTTGGAGGGCCGAGATACGCAGTATTTT. V usage is TRBV5-1 and J usage is TRBJ2-3; D remains ambiguous. Germline values: CDR1 SGHRS, CDR2 YFSETQ. This CDR3 spans 13 amino acids. Deletions cut 0 bases from V and 5 bases from J, with 7 bases between.

This clonotype turned up a few times. The chain couples TRBV10-3 to TRBJ1-5, with D unresolved. The CDR3 runs to 14 residues. Trimming removed 3 bases from V and 4 bases from J, with 10 bases in between. The V gene's germline CDR1 is ENHRY and CDR2 SYGVKD. CDR3: CAISDKGINQPQHF. CDR3 coding DNA: TGTGCCATCAGTGATAAGGGAATTAATCAGCCCCAGCATTTT.

The chain is built from TRBV7-3 and TRBJ2-1; no reliable D call. The CDR3 runs to 17 residues. V was cut by 1 base and J by 4 bases, with 17 bases left in between. Germline CDR1 reads SGHTA; CDR2 reads FQGTGA. DNA for the CDR3: TGTGCCAGCAGCTTAAATGGGCGGTCAGCCCCATACAATGAGCAGTTCTTC. Translating it yields CASSLNGRSAPYNEQFF.

This clonotype was observed a handful of times. The chain combines TRBV6-1 with TRBJ1-2, with D possibly TRBD1 on 5 matching bases. Trimming shortened V by 6 bases and J by 4 bases, and 9 bases separated the two germline ends. The CDR3 sequence is 12 residues long. Per the germline V gene, CDR1 is MNHNS and CDR2 is SASEGT. The CDR3 is CASSRGGYGYTF. CDR3 nucleotides: TGTGCCAGCAGCCGTGGGGGCTATGGCTACACCTTC.

This clonotype was seen at least ten times. The rearrangement links TRBV5-1 to TRBJ2-3; 7 bases line up with TRBD1. The CDR3 extends over 15 amino acids. Germline CDR1 reads SGHRS; CDR2 reads YFSETQ. V gave up 5 bases and J gave up 2 bases; unmatched junction bases: 8. The CDR3 sequence is CASSTGTVYTDTQYF. The DNA of the CDR3 is TGCGCCAGCAGTACCGGGACAGTCTACACAGATACGCAGTATTTT. Full variable domain (outside the CDR3, taken from reference TRBV5-1 and TRBJ2-3): KAGVTQTPRYLIKTRGQQVTLSCSPISGHRSVSWYQQTPGQGLQFLFEYFSETQRNKGNFPGRFSGRQFSNSRSEMNVSTLELGDSALYLCASSTGTVYTDTQYFGPGTRLTVL.

This clonotype was seen a few times. This chain uses TRBV4-1 with TRBJ2-1, with TRBD2 matching over 9 bases. Unmatched junction bases numbered 5, after V lost 1 base and J lost 4 bases. The CDR3 length is 16 residues. The germline CDR1 and CDR2 sequences are MGHRA and YSYEKL. This chain's CDR3 is CASSQGPSGEYNEQFF. As DNA, the CDR3 is TGCGCCAGCAGCCAAGGTCCTAGCGGGGAATACAATGAGCAGTTCTTC.